This is a list of T cell receptor beta chains from one sample in a study of glioma-infiltrating T cells after dendritic cell vaccination. TCRdb's table, derived via immunoSEQ multiplex PCR, lists solely in-frame clones and lacks some. In the table there are 85,000 to 110,000 clones, around 81% of which are singletons. This material consisted of blood, taken before dendritic cell vaccination. The receptors shown here come from a human donor with glioblastoma. The conserved cysteine and the conserved F or W are not part of the CDR3 here. Size is stated for part of the rows, as once, few or many counts, or as a class when the clone is expanded.

TRBV19,-,13,TRBJ2-5,ASSVGQGARETQY
TRBV5-1,-,13,TRBJ2-1,ASSLDGLGYNEQF
TRBV9,-,12,TRBJ1-2,ASSVRGDYYGYT
TRBV6-1,few,12,TRBJ2-7,ASSGPVGAYEQY
TRBV7-9,few,13,TRBJ1-1,ASSLARTDDTEAF
TRBV9,-,13,TRBJ1-1,ASSGRGPMNTEAF
TRBV7-7,few,11,TRBJ2-5,ASSLDREETQY
TRBV4-3,-,13,TRBJ2-5,ASSQARQSQETQY
TRBV5-5,-,14,TRBJ2-3,ASSLGLAGASDTQY
TRBV29-1,-,10,TRBJ1-1,SVGHGGTEAF
TRBV5-6,-,12,TRBJ2-5,ASSSGNSPETQY
TRBV27,-,11,TRBJ2-1,ATLGQPYNEQF
TRBV19,once,15,TRBJ1-5,ASSTLFRDRRNQPQH
TRBV5-4,-,13,TRBJ1-1,ASSQTTGSNTEAF
TRBV5-1,-,14,TRBJ1-3,ASSPTGTRAGNTIY
TRBV11-1,-,14,TRBJ2-2,ASSLLVSGGAGELF
TRBV5-1,-,10,TRBJ2-7,ASSGLGNEQY
TRBV7-8,few,14,TRBJ2-1,ASSPQRLVGRNEQF
TRBV7-9,-,9,TRBJ1-4,ASSSDRKLF
TRBV11-2,-,14,TRBJ2-5,ASSLGAGGNQETQY
TRBV4-1,-,13,TRBJ2-5,ASSQDGTAQETQY
TRBV10-3,-,12,TRBJ2-1,AISVSSSYNEQF
TRBV6-6,few,13,-,ASSPGFSRHYEQY
TRBV9,-,11,TRBJ1-4,ASSVEPNEKLF
TRBV27,-,12,TRBJ1-2,ASSSTGGAGGYT
TRBV10-3,few,15,TRBJ1-6,AISETKGGSYNSPLH
TRBV5-4,-,12,TRBJ2-7,ASSPSRRGGAEY
TRBV19,-,15,TRBJ2-3,ASSMIAGGAWADTQY
TRBV7-9,-,15,TRBJ2-2,ASSPTGGGSNTGELF
TRBV30,-,11,TRBJ1-1,AWNWGDGTEAF
TRBV29-1,few,10,TRBJ2-7,SVAGPRYEQY
TRBV9,-,19,TRBJ2-1,ASSPTLGGLLSTKNYNEQF
TRBV19,many,13,TRBJ2-7,ASRAPGQDSYEQY
TRBV10-2,once,11,TRBJ2-1,ASSSGKGNEQF
TRBV4-1,-,13,TRBJ1-2,ASSRDREANYGYT
TRBV30,-,11,TRBJ1-2,AWSVQGNDGYT
TRBV6-6,few,8,TRBJ2-5,APLAETQY
TRBV30,-,11,TRBJ2-7,AWSYDTSYEQY
TRBV28,few,13,TRBJ2-7,ASSLPTGQAYEQY
TRBV27,-,14,TRBJ2-2,ASSLSPGQGSGELF
TRBV5-1,-,12,TRBJ1-1,ASSVRDSNTEAF
TRBV6-9,-,13,TRBJ1-2,ASSYRRVYNYGYT
TRBV5-6,few,13,TRBJ1-2,ASSLSGTENGGYT
TRBV10-3,-,13,TRBJ1-1,AISESTGVFTEAF
TRBV11-3,-,14,TRBJ1-2,ASSRNPDRADYGYT
TRBV5-1,once,13,TRBJ2-3,ASSTERPSTDTQY
TRBV18,-,10,TRBJ2-3,ASSPPGDTQY
TRBV2,once,11,TRBJ2-7,ASRRTSGYEQY
TRBV5-6,-,16,TRBJ1-2,ASSFIAPARESNYGYT
TRBV9,-,14,TRBJ2-2,ASSVDVGGNTGELF
TRBV11-3,-,11,TRBJ2-7,ASSPGQNHEQY
TRBV5-4,-,10,TRBJ1-1,ASSLEGPEAF
TRBV5-6,-,12,TRBJ1-2,ASSPVTGSYGYT